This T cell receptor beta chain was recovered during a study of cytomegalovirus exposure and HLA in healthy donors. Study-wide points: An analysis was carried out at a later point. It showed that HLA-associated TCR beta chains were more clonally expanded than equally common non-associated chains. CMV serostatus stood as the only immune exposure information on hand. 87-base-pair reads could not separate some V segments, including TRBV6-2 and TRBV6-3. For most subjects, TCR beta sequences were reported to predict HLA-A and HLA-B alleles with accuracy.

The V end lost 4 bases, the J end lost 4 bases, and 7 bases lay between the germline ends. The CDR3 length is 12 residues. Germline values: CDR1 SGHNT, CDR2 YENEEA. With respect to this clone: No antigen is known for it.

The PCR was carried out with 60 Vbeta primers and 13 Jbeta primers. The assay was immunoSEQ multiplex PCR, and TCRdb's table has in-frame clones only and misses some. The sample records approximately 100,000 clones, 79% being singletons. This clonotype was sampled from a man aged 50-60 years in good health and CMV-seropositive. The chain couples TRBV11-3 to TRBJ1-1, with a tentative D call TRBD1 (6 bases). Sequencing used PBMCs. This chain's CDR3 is CASSSRGTEAFF. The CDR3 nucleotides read TGTGCCAGCAGCTCCAGGGGCACTGAAGCTTTCTTT.